These 32 T cell receptor beta chains came from one sample sequenced in a study of cytomegalovirus exposure and HLA in healthy donors. PCR amplification relied on 60 Vbeta primers (plus 13 Jbeta primers). Libraries were prepared by immunoSEQ multiplex PCR; TCRdb keeps only in-frame clonotypes and omits some of them. This repertoire shows 150,000 to 250,000 clones, 70% to 80% found once; its top ten account for around 1.9%. The sequenced sample consisted of PBMCs. The receptors come from a young man in good health and CMV-seronegative.

The genes are TRBV28 and TRBJ1-5; a possible D gene is TRBD1 (5 bases). The V gene's germline CDR1 is MDHEN and CDR2 SYDVKM. The CDR3 has 14 residues. Trimming removed 5 bases from V and 4 bases from J, with 12 bases in between. CDR3 coding DNA: TGTGCCAGCAGTACGGGGCGGGGGAATCAGCCCCAGCATTTT. It codes for CASSTGRGNQPQHF.

This clone was found a few times. One end of the junction varies from germline; a read error may be responsible. The chain has TRBV7-9 and TRBJ2-1; 10 bases map to TRBD1. The germline CDR1 and CDR2 sequences are SEHNR and FQNEAQ (reference sequence). This CDR3 contains 16 residues. This CDR3 reads CSSSLKPGQGKSEQFF. In DNA, the CDR3 is TGTTCCAGCAGCCTAAAACCGGGACAGGGGAAGAGTGAGCAGTTCTTC.

The J gene is TRBJ2-1, the V gene TRBV6-6; 12 nucleotides align to TRBD2. This CDR3 comprises 16 residues. Germline values: CDR1 MNHNY, CDR2 SVGAGI (reference sequence). With V trimmed by 6 bases and J by 6 bases, 9 bases remained unmatched. The CDR3 coding sequence is TGTGCCAGCAGGCCAACCCTAGCGGGAGGGCGCAATGAGCAGTTCTTC. The encoded protein is CASRPTLAGGRNEQFF.

This clone was seen a few times. This sequence joins TRBV6-4 and TRBJ2-2, with a tentative D call TRBD2 (6 bases). The CDR3 runs to 15 residues. Deletions cut 7 bases from V and 0 bases from J, with 12 bases between. CDR1 is MRHNA, CDR2 SNTAGT, per germline. CDR3: CASIRLVTNTGELFF. The CDR3 nucleotides are TGTGCCAGCATTCGACTAGTGACGAACACCGGGGAGCTGTTTTTT.

The rearrangement links TRBV11-2 to TRBJ2-5; D is ambiguous. The CDR3 extends over 13 amino acids. Trimming stripped 3 bases from V and 5 bases from J, with 10 bases between. The germline V gene has CDR1 SGHAT and CDR2 FQNNGV. Here the CDR3 DNA reads TGTGCCAGCAGCTTCCCCTTCGGGGAGACCCAGTACTTC. Protein product: CASSFPFGETQYF.

The V gene is TRBV25-1, the J gene TRBJ1-6, with D maybe TRBD1 (5 bases). The CDR3 runs 16 residues. Trimming left V 3 bases short and J 5 bases short, with 14 bases between. CDR1 and CDR2 from the germline V gene are MGHDK and SYGVNS. The CDR3 coding sequence is TGTGCCAGCAGTGATTGGGGGGGAGACCATAATTCACCCCTCCACTTT. Its translation is CASSDWGGDHNSPLHF. Looking up the rest from reference TRBV25-1 and TRBJ1-6 gives the full variable domain: EADIYQTPRYLVIGTGKKITLECSQTMGHDKMYWYQQDPGMELHLIHYSYGVNSTEKGDLSSESTVSRIRTEHFPLTLESARPSHTSQYLCASSDWGGDHNSPLHFGNGTRLTVT.

V and J are TRBV6-5 and TRBJ2-5, with 7 bases fitting TRBD2. The germline gives CDR1 MNHEY, CDR2 SVGAGI. The CDR3 is made up of 12 amino acids. The V gene end was trimmed by 7 bases and the J gene end by 7 bases; junction bases not matched to a gene: 6. CDR3 nucleotide sequence: TGTGCCAGCAAAAGCGGGGCCTGGACCCAGTACTTC. This gives the protein CASKSGAWTQYF.

The chain combines TRBV27 with TRBJ2-1; 10 bases agree with TRBD1. CDR3 length: 15 residues. The germline V gene encodes CDR1 MNHEY and CDR2 SMNVEV (reference sequence). After removal of 5 bases from V and 3 bases from J, the junction contained 4 bases not matched to a gene. Here the CDR3 DNA reads TGTGCCAGCAGTGCGACAGGGGGCCACTACAATGAGCAGTTCTTC. Its protein product is CASSATGGHYNEQFF.

The rearrangement joins TRBV18 to TRBJ2-1; no clear D gene. V dropped 6 bases and J dropped 7 bases, with 10 bases sitting between them. Germline values: CDR1 KGHSH, CDR2 LQKENI. There are 12 residues in the CDR3. The CDR3 spells CASSLSHNEQFF. The CDR3 DNA reads TGTGCCAGCTCTCTGAGCCATAATGAGCAGTTCTTC.

The V gene is TRBV5-1, the J gene TRBJ2-2; TRBD2 matches 12 bases. This CDR3 spans 20 amino acids. Germline V gene lookup returns CDR1 SGHRS and CDR2 YFSETQ. The V segment lost 4 bases and the J segment 3 bases; nucleotides outside the gene matches: 16. CDR3 nucleotides: TGCGCCAGCAGCCACAAAACCCGACTAGCGGGAGATAAGGACACCGGGGAGCTGTTTTTT. Translated: CASSHKTRLAGDKDTGELFF.

The V gene is TRBV2, the J gene TRBJ2-7, with 7 bases aligning to TRBD1. In germline, CDR1 is SNHLY, CDR2 FYNNEI. Trimming took 7 bases from V and 5 from J; bases not matched to a gene: 8. This CDR3 region has 13 residues. As DNA, the CDR3 is TGTGCCAGCACAGGGAAGGGGGCCCACGAGCAGTACTTC. Amino acid sequence: CASTGKGAHEQYF. The full variable domain, in which reference TRBV2 and TRBJ2-7 provide the parts outside the CDR3, is EPEVTQTPSHQVTQMGQEVILRCVPISNHLYFYWYRQILGQKVEFLVSFYNNEISEKSEIFDDQFSVERPDGSNFTLKIRSTKLEDSAMYFCASTGKGAHEQYFGPGTRLTVT.

The CDR3 coding sequence is TGTGCCAGCAGCCAGAGCGGAGGTGCCTACGAGCAGTACTTC. It encodes CASSQSGGAYEQYF. The rearrangement uses TRBV7-3 and TRBJ2-7; perhaps TRBD2 as D (5 bases). The CDR3 has 14 residues. The germline V gene has CDR1 SGHTA and CDR2 FQGTGA. V lost 5 bases and J 2 bases, leaving 13 bases between the germline ends. Together with reference TRBV7-3 and TRBJ2-7, the CDR3 gives the full variable domain: GAGVSQTPSNKVTEKGKYVELRCDPISGHTALYWYRQSLGQGPEFLIYFQGTGAADDSGLPNDRFFAVRPEGSVSTLKIQRTERGDSAVYLCASSQSGGAYEQYFGPGTRLTVT.

V and J are TRBV4-1 and TRBJ2-5; 8 bases align to TRBD1. The CDR3 totals 16 residues. Germline CDR1 and CDR2: MGHRA and YSYEKL. With V trimmed by 5 bases and J by 2 bases, 10 bases remained unmatched. The CDR3 spells CASSSRTGRQQETQYF. The CDR3 DNA sequence: TGCGCCAGCAGCTCCCGGACAGGGAGGCAGCAAGAGACCCAGTACTTC.

The genes are TRBV19 and TRBJ2-7; 8 bases are a match to TRBD2. J gave up 2 bases and V 6 bases, and 0 bases lay outside the gene matches. The CDR3 is 12 residues long. Germline V gene lookup returns CDR1 LNHDA and CDR2 SQIVND (reference sequence). CDR3 protein: CASRAGAYEQYF. For the CDR3, the DNA is TGTGCCAGTAGAGCGGGGGCCTACGAGCAGTACTTC.

This clone was detected only a few times. The chain has TRBV9 and TRBJ2-1, with 11 nucleotides matching TRBD2. Unmatched junction bases numbered 5, after V lost 0 bases and J lost 9 bases. The V gene's germline CDR1 is SGDLS and CDR2 YYNGEE. This CDR3 has 15 residues. This CDR3 reads CASSVALAGVFEQFF. For the CDR3, the DNA is TGTGCCAGCAGCGTAGCACTAGCGGGAGTTTTTGAGCAGTTCTTC.

This clone was counted between two and nine times. The V and J genes are TRBV9 and TRBJ1-4; 7 bases line up with TRBD1. The V gene's germline CDR1 is SGDLS and CDR2 YYNGEE. Germline trimming cut 0 bases from V and 6 bases from J; bases unmatched to any gene: 8. This CDR3 contains 16 residues. CDR3 bases: TGTGCCAGCAGCGTAGATTTCGGGGACAGCTATGAAAAACTGTTTTTT. Its protein product is CASSVDFGDSYEKLFF.

The gene calls are TRBV5-4 and TRBJ2-7, with 9 bases matching TRBD2. V was pared by 3 bases and J by 0 bases, with 13 bases of the junction left unmatched. Germline V CDR1 and CDR2: SGHNT, YYREEE (reference sequence). The CDR3 covers 18 residues. The CDR3 coding sequence is TGTGCCAGCAGCTCCGGGACTAGCTGGGTCGGGAGCTCCTACGAGCAGTACTTC. It translates to CASSSGTSWVGSSYEQYF. The entire variable domain, with the rest obtained from reference TRBV5-4 and TRBJ2-7, is as follows: ETGVTQSPTHLIKTRGQQVTLRCSSQSGHNTVSWYQQALGQGPQFIFQYYREEENGRGNFPPRFSGLQFPNYSSELNVNALELDDSALYLCASSSGTSWVGSSYEQYFGPGTRLTVT.

The chain carries TRBV7-2 and TRBJ1-1; D is uncertain. Germline V gene lookup returns CDR1 SGHTA and CDR2 FQGNSA. This CDR3 contains 14 residues. The V end was cut by 1 base, the J end by 3 bases, with 9 bases between. The CDR3 protein is CASSLVGQYTEAFF. The CDR3 bases are TGTGCCAGCAGCTTAGTTGGTCAGTACACTGAAGCTTTCTTT.

V and J are TRBV19 and TRBJ2-7; maybe TRBD1 (5 bases). V was pared by 3 bases and J by 4 bases, with 22 bases between. The CDR3 sequence is 17 residues long. Germline CDR1 is LNHDA and CDR2 is SQIVND (reference sequence). The CDR3 nucleotides read TGTGCCAGTAGTATGGGTCCCTTTTCGGCAGGGATATACGAGCAGTACTTC. It codes for CASSMGPFSAGIYEQYF.

The J gene is TRBJ2-1, the V gene TRBV6-1; TRBD1 might be the D (6 bases). CDR1 and CDR2 from the germline V gene are MNHNS and SASEGT. This CDR3 is built from 12 residues. V was pared by 0 bases and J by 14 bases, with 11 bases between. The CDR3: CASSEASDSEFF. CDR3 bases: TGTGCCAGCAGTGAAGCCTCGGACAGCGAGTTCTTC.

There are a few counts of this clone. The gene calls are TRBV6-1 and TRBJ1-4; 9 positions match TRBD1. Looked up from germline, CDR1 is MNHNS and CDR2 is SASEGT. The CDR3 covers 15 residues. Trimming removed 1 base from V and 7 bases from J; junction bases left unmatched: 4. DNA of the CDR3: TGTGCCAGCAGTGAAGGGGACAGGGATGTTGAAAAACTGTTTTTT. Its protein product is CASSEGDRDVEKLFF.

The V gene is TRBV28, the J gene TRBJ1-5, with TRBD1 identical over 7 bases. The CDR3 is made up of 16 amino acids. Per germline, CDR1 MDHEN and CDR2 SYDVKM. V gave up 6 bases and J gave up 3 bases; unmatched junction bases: 11. Written as DNA, the CDR3 is TGTGCCAGCAGGGACCCGGGGACAGCCTTCAATCAGCCCCAGCATTTT. This gives the protein CASRDPGTAFNQPQHF.

The chain joins TRBV4-2 to TRBJ2-7; 8 bases are a match to TRBD1. The J segment lost 3 bases and the V segment lost 4 bases, leaving 8 bases of the junction unmatched. The CDR3 contains 15 residues. CDR1 and CDR2 from the germline V gene are LGHNA and YNFKEQ. As DNA, the CDR3 is TGTGCCAGCAGCCCAAATAGTGGACAGGGCTACGAGCAGTACTTC. Its translation is CASSPNSGQGYEQYF.

This clone was seen only once. The chain has TRBV18 and TRBJ2-3, with 10 bases aligning to TRBD2. Per the germline V gene, CDR1 is KGHSH and CDR2 is LQKENI. This CDR3 is 15 amino acids long. V shed 3 bases and J 4 bases; nucleotides not matched to a gene: 4. CDR3 sequence: CASSPLAGVADTQYF. The CDR3 DNA reads as TGTGCCAGCTCACCTCTAGCGGGAGTTGCAGATACGCAGTATTTT.

The chain carries TRBV5-1 and TRBJ2-3; D possibly corresponds to TRBD1 (7 bases). CDR3 size: 15 residues. CDR1 SGHRS and CDR2 YFSETQ come from the germline V gene. The V end lost 4 bases, the J end lost 0 bases, and 12 bases lay between the germline ends. The CDR3 DNA follows: TGCGCCAGCAGCGTACAGGGGACTAGCACAGATACGCAGTATTTT. This gives the protein CASSVQGTSTDTQYF.

The V and J genes are TRBV7-9 and TRBJ2-5; 12 bases map to TRBD2. Judging by the DNA end, TRBJ2-7 fits better; the J call may be wrong. The CDR3 length is 14 residues. Germline V gene lookup returns CDR1 SEHNR and CDR2 FQNEAQ (reference sequence). The CDR3 region is CASMTSGSVYEQYF. The CDR3, as DNA: TGTGCCAGCATGACTAGCGGGAGCGTATACGAGCAGTACTTC.

The rearrangement joins TRBV7-8 to TRBJ1-2, with D hard to call. The CDR3 has 13 amino acids. V lost 0 bases and J 1 base, leaving 3 bases between the germline ends. The germline gives CDR1 SGHVS, CDR2 FQNEAQ. The CDR3 reads CASSLASNYGYTF. CDR3 coding DNA: TGTGCCAGCAGCTTAGCGAGTAACTATGGCTACACCTTC. The full variable domain, completed using reference TRBV7-8 and TRBJ1-2, is GAGVSQSPRYKVAKRGQDVALRCDPISGHVSLFWYQQALGQGPEFLTYFQNEAQLDKSGLPSDRFFAERPEGSVSTLKIQRTQQEDSAVYLCASSLASNYGYTFGSGTRLTVV.

The chain employs TRBV19 and TRBJ2-7; the match to TRBD1 covers 7 bases. The CDR3 extends over 14 amino acids. V gave up 7 bases and J gave up 2 bases; unmatched junction bases: 8. Germline CDR1 reads LNHDA; CDR2 reads SQIVND (reference sequence). This CDR3 is CASTPGQWTYEQYF. The CDR3 DNA reads TGTGCCAGTACTCCGGGACAGTGGACCTACGAGCAGTACTTC. The complete variable domain, with remaining parts taken from reference TRBV19 and TRBJ2-7, reads DGGITQSPKYLFRKEGQNVTLSCEQNLNHDAMYWYRQDPGQGLRLIYYSQIVNDFQKGDIAEGYSVSREKKESFPLTVTSAQKNPTAFYLCASTPGQWTYEQYFGPGTRLTVT.

The rearrangement uses TRBV28 and TRBJ1-2; D possibly corresponds to TRBD1 (5 bases). The CDR3 runs to 16 residues. CDR1 and CDR2 (germline): MDHEN, SYDVKM. The V gene lost 7 bases and the J gene lost 2 bases, with 20 bases spanning the gap. The CDR3 nucleotides read TGTGCCAGCAAGACGCTCGGGGGAGGGACCAACTATGGCTACACCTTC. The encoded protein is CASKTLGGGTNYGYTF.

The chain couples TRBV2 to TRBJ2-1; perhaps TRBD2 as D (5 bases). This CDR3 region has 16 residues. Germline assignment: CDR1 SNHLY and CDR2 FYNNEI. V lost 8 bases to trimming and J lost 0 bases, with 17 bases between them. This chain's CDR3 is CASGGMRAGSYNEQFF. The DNA of the CDR3 is TGTGCCAGCGGCGGCATGAGGGCGGGCTCCTACAATGAGCAGTTCTTC.

This clone has more than one count but fewer than ten. The rearrangement uses TRBV25-1 and TRBJ1-6; 7 bases are shared with TRBD1. V was pared by 4 bases and J by 9 bases, with 6 bases of the junction left unmatched. Germline V lookup: CDR1 MGHDK, CDR2 SYGVNS. The CDR3 has 14 amino acids. CDR3 loop: CASSGTGAVSPLHF. For the CDR3, the DNA is TGTGCCAGCAGTGGTACAGGGGCAGTTTCACCCCTCCACTTT.

The chain recombines TRBV5-1 with TRBJ2-5, with TRBD1 as a possible D gene (6 bases). This CDR3 contains 13 residues. CDR1 and CDR2 (germline): SGHRS, YFSETQ. Between the trimmed V and J ends, which lost 4 bases and 2 bases, there was a span of 9 bases. CDR3 in DNA: TGCGCCAGCAGCAACAGGGTTCAAGAGACCCAGTACTTC. As protein: CASSNRVQETQYF.